This T cell receptor beta chain is drawn from a study of cytomegalovirus exposure and HLA in healthy donors. Broader study findings: The classifier reportedly diagnosed cytomegalovirus status with high specificity and sensitivity. CMV antigen specificity of three CMV-associated chains was confirmed in vitro.

The CDR3 runs 13 residues. V dropped 5 bases and J dropped 7; count of bases not matched to a gene: 5. Germline lookup yields CDR1 SGHNT and CDR2 YENEEA. In the case of this clone: Its antigen is unidentified.

Here immunoSEQ multiplex PCR was the method, and the copy in TCRdb shows in-frame clones only, minus some. The table includes 200,000 to 250,000 clones, 83% detected once. This TCR was sampled from a woman younger than 35 in good health and CMV-seronegative. The sequenced sample consisted of PBMCs. The chain joins TRBV11-3 to TRBJ2-1; 7 positions match TRBD1. CDR3 sequence (DNA): TGTGCCAGCAGCCTCCACAGGGGAAATGAGCAGTTCTTC. This codes for CASSLHRGNEQFF.